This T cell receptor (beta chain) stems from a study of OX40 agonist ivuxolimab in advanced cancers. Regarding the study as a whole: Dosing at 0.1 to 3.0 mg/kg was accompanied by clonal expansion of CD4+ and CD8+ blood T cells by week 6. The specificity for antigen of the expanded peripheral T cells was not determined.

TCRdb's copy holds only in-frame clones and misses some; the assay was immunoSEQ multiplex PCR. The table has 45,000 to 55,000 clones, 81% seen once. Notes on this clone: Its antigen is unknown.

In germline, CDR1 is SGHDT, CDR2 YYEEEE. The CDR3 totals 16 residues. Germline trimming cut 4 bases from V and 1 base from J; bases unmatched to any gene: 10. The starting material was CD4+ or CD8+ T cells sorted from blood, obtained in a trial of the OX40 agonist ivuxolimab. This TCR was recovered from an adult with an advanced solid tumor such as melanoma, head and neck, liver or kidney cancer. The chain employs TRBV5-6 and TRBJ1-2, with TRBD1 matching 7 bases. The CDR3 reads CASSQVETGINYGYTF. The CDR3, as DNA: TGTGCCAGCAGCCAAGTCGAGACAGGGATTAACTATGGCTACACCTTC.